This T cell receptor beta chain was found in a study of T cells after yellow fever vaccination. Looking at the study overall: Fractions with few cells were prepared using SMART-Seq v4 Ultra Low Input.

It was through 5'RACE template switching that TCR cDNA was made, with a universal primer site and UMIs added. TCRdb re-derived calls from the 5' RACE reads in MiXCR, one entry per CDR3 protein. The table records approximately 550,000 distinct CDR3 sequences, less than 20% of them present only once. Findings of the study overall: Reappearance after the booster was observed for most primary-vaccination clones (around 95% CD4, over 75% CD8).

Concerning this clonotype itself: Its antigen is undetermined.

This CDR3 is built from 16 residues. Germline CDR1 reads SGHTA; CDR2 reads FQGNSA. V lost 3 bases and J lost 1, with 12 bases in between. The receptor was derived from a man in his thirties or forties who received the YFV17D yellow fever vaccine. J is TRBJ1-4 and V is TRBV7-2; D is ambiguous. This sample comprised PBMCs, obtained 15 days after the yellow fever booster vaccination. The CDR3 nucleotides read TGTGCCAGCAGCTTTGGGCACTCAATAACTAATGAAAAACTGTTTTTT. It specifies CASSFGHSITNEKLFF.